The 18 T cell receptor beta chains in this list originate from one sample, sequenced in a study of blood T cell repertoires in COVID-19. Here immunoSEQ multiplex PCR was the method, and the copy in TCRdb shows in-frame clones only, minus some. The sample lists around 280,000 clones, more than 75% occurring once. The sequenced material came from peripheral blood. The receptors were gathered from a woman aged 25 to 39 who had recovered from COVID-19.

The V gene is TRBV5-1, the J gene TRBJ2-3, with 9 bases matching TRBD2. Trimming removed 0 bases from V and 6 bases from J; junction bases left unmatched: 8. CDR1 is SGHRS and CDR2 is YFSETQ in the germline V gene. The CDR3 extends over 16 amino acids. In DNA form, the CDR3 reads TGCGCCAGCAGCTTGGTGGTAGCGGGAGCGGGGGATACGCAGTATTTT. It specifies CASSLVVAGAGDTQYF.

CDR3 amino acids: CASSLSTGNYGYTF. DNA of the CDR3: TGTGCCAGCAGCTTATCGACAGGAAACTATGGCTACACCTTC. The V gene is TRBV7-3, the J gene TRBJ1-2, with D perhaps matching TRBD1 (6 bases). Germline V gives CDR1 SGHTA, CDR2 FQGTGA. CDR3 length: 14 amino acids. Trimming left V 2 bases short and J 2 bases short, with 9 bases between.

The chain combines TRBV28 with TRBJ2-1; TRBD1 aligns across 7 bases. J was trimmed by 6 bases and V by 4 bases; bases with no gene match: 9. The CDR3 totals 15 residues. Looked up from germline, CDR1 is MDHEN and CDR2 is SYDVKM. This CDR3 reads CASSSDRPPLNEQFF. The CDR3, as DNA: TGTGCCAGCAGTTCGGACAGGCCTCCCCTCAATGAGCAGTTCTTC. Looking up the rest from reference TRBV28 and TRBJ2-1 gives the full variable domain: DVKVTQSSRYLVKRTGEKVFLECVQDMDHENMFWYRQDPGLGLRLIYFSYDVKMKEKGDIPEGYSVSREKKERFSLILESASTNQTSMYLCASSSDRPPLNEQFFGPGTRLTVL.

The chain has TRBV4-1 and TRBJ2-7; 10 bases fit TRBD1. V lost 2 bases to trimming and J lost 0 bases; unmatched junction nucleotides: 1. CDR3 length: 15 amino acids. Germline loops: CDR1 MGHRA, CDR2 YSYEKL. The CDR3 DNA sequence: TGCGCCAGCAGCCAACGGACAGGGGGCTCCTACGAGCAGTACTTC. Translating gives CASSQRTGGSYEQYF.

The V call is TRBV19, the J call TRBJ1-1; D possibly corresponds to TRBD1 (5 bases). CDR3 length equals 14 residues. The V gene lost 5 bases and the J gene lost 5 bases, with 15 bases spanning the gap. Germline V lookup: CDR1 LNHDA, CDR2 SQIVND (reference sequence). The CDR3 protein is CASSVGQRLTEAFF. CDR3 in DNA: TGTGCCAGTAGTGTCGGACAAAGACTTACTGAAGCTTTCTTT.

This clone appeared a single time. This chain links TRBV24-1 with TRBJ2-3; D is ambiguous. Germline loops: CDR1 KGHDR, CDR2 SFDVKD. Trimming took off 2 bases at V and 6 bases at J, with 14 bases between the two ends. This CDR3 has 15 amino acids. The CDR3 DNA is TGTGCCACCAGTGATTCAACCAACTCAGCGGATACGCAGTATTTT. It codes for CATSDSTNSADTQYF.

V is TRBV4-1 and J is TRBJ2-6; D gene ambiguous. V was trimmed by 1 base and J by 4 bases, leaving 8 bases between them. Germline V gene sequence: CDR1 MGHRA, CDR2 YSYEKL. This CDR3 has 15 residues. CDR3 loop: CASSQVGSGANVLTF. CDR3 nucleotide sequence: TGCGCCAGCAGCCAAGTCGGGTCCGGGGCCAACGTCCTGACTTTC.

The rearrangement uses TRBV5-6 and TRBJ2-1; the match to TRBD2 covers 10 bases. The CDR3 runs to 15 residues. V was pared by 4 bases and J by 10 bases, with 11 bases of the junction left unmatched. CDR1 and CDR2 from the germline V gene are SGHDT and YYEEEE. The DNA for the CDR3 is TGTGCCAGCAGCCCCAGCGGGAGGGCCCCCCGCGAGCAGTTCTTC. Its translation is CASSPSGRAPREQFF.

J is TRBJ2-4 and V is TRBV27; 7 bases agree with TRBD2. J gave up 0 bases and V 3 bases, and 2 bases lay outside the gene matches. The CDR3 has 15 amino acids. CDR1 and CDR2 (germline): MNHEY, SMNVEV (reference sequence). As DNA, the CDR3 is TGTGCCAGCAGTTTTCGCGGGGGAGCCAAAAACATTCAGTACTTC. Amino acid sequence: CASSFRGGAKNIQYF.

This chain joins TRBV6-2 or TRBV6-3 and TRBJ2-4; tentative D call: TRBD2 (6 bases). Trimming left V 6 bases short and J 1 base short, with 10 bases between. CDR3 length: 14 residues. The germline V gene has CDR1 MNHEY and CDR2 SVGEGT. CDR3 nucleotides: TGTGCCAGCAGCTTCGCGGGGGCCAAAAACATTCAGTACTTC. Translating it yields CASSFAGAKNIQYF.

The J gene is TRBJ2-1, the V gene TRBV5-1; 7 bases are a match to TRBD2. The CDR3 spans 15 residues. Germline lookup yields CDR1 SGHRS and CDR2 YFSETQ. The V segment lost 4 bases and the J segment 4 bases; nucleotides outside the gene matches: 8. The CDR3 sequence: CASSISGIDYNEQFF. In nucleotides, the CDR3 is TGCGCCAGCAGCATAAGCGGGATCGATTACAATGAGCAGTTCTTC.

This chain uses TRBV2 with TRBJ2-7; D perhaps matches TRBD1 (5 bases). CDR1 SNHLY and CDR2 FYNNEI come from the germline V gene. Trimming shortened V by 4 bases and J by 2 bases, and 9 bases separated the two germline ends. This CDR3 is built from 13 residues. CDR3 residues: CASSGSGPYEQYF. In DNA form, the CDR3 reads TGTGCCAGCAGTGGTTCAGGGCCCTACGAGCAGTACTTC.

This clone was detected only once. The chain links TRBV7-2 to TRBJ2-1; 10 nucleotides align to TRBD2. The junction had 5 bases not matched to a gene; V was cut back by 4 bases and J by 8 bases. The CDR3 is 14 amino acids. CDR1 is SGHTA, CDR2 FQGNSA, per germline. The CDR3 coding sequence is TGTGCCAGCAGCTCAGCGGGGGGGCTGTATGAGCAGTTCTTC. This sequence encodes CASSSAGGLYEQFF.

The rearrangement uses TRBV11-2 and TRBJ2-7, with D perhaps matching TRBD1 (6 bases). The CDR3 is 15 amino acids. Germline lookup yields CDR1 SGHAT and CDR2 FQNNGV. Deletions cut 4 bases from V and 1 base from J, with 14 bases between. The CDR3 nucleotides read TGTGCCAGCAGCTCTGGGACATGGAGGTCCTACGAGCAGTACTTC. Translation gives CASSSGTWRSYEQYF.

This rearrangement joins TRBV5-6 to TRBJ2-2; no definite D call. Trimming stripped 2 bases from V and 4 bases from J, with 6 bases between. The germline V gene encodes CDR1 SGHDT and CDR2 YYEEEE. CDR3 length equals 13 residues. The CDR3 protein is CASSFGFTGELFF. As DNA, the CDR3 is TGTGCCAGCAGCTTCGGGTTCACCGGGGAGCTGTTTTTT.

On this clone: The junction does not match germline at one end; this may be a read error. The chain combines TRBV6-1 with TRBJ1-4; a weak D match, TRBD1 (5 bases). Germline assignment: CDR1 MNHNS and CDR2 SASEGT. This CDR3 is 15 amino acids long. The CDR3 spells CASSENGGGNEKLFF. The CDR3, as DNA: TGTGCCAGTAGTGAAAACGGGGGTGGTAATGAAAAACTGTTTTTT.

A few counts support this clone. The chain carries TRBV28 and TRBJ1-6; 7 nucleotides line up with TRBD1. The length of the CDR3 is 17 residues. Losses at the gene ends were 5 bases for V and 5 bases for J; bases not matched to a gene: 12. Germline V gives CDR1 MDHEN, CDR2 SYDVKM. The CDR3 is CASSAPPTGVDNSPLHF. DNA of the CDR3: TGTGCCAGCAGTGCCCCTCCTACAGGGGTTGATAATTCACCCCTCCACTTT.

The V gene is TRBV11-2, the J gene TRBJ1-1, with TRBD1 matching 7 bases. The CDR3 loop spans 18 amino acids. Germline CDR1 reads SGHAT; CDR2 reads FQNNGV. The J segment lost 4 bases and the V segment lost 5 bases, leaving 19 bases of the junction unmatched. The CDR3: CASSHSFRDSSTTTEAFF. In DNA form, the CDR3 reads TGTGCCAGCAGCCACTCATTCCGGGACAGTAGTACTACCACTGAAGCTTTCTTT.